This T cell receptor beta chain was recorded in a study of CD8+ T cells in alopecia areata. Study conclusions and caveats: Scalp clonality decreased significantly with tofacitinib, and so did expanded CD8+ clones among the top 100. Possibly as an HLA-related effect, TCR sharing across patients appeared less clear than in mice. Under tofacitinib, numerous expanded lesional clonotypes remained detectable in scalp and blood. Resident alphabeta T-cell populations of normal skin are likewise subject to sequencing in scalp samples.

Stated treatment: oral pan-JAK inhibitor, 5-10 mg twice daily. CDR3 length: 13 residues. In germline, CDR1 is SGDLS, CDR2 YYNGEE. V lost 5 bases, J lost 4 bases, and 12 bases lay in between. Concerning this clone itself: Its antigen is not identified.

Sequencing relied on a cDNA template that was reverse transcribed from extracted RNA. Method: immunoSEQ multiplex PCR; TCRdb's copy keeps in-frame clones and lacks some. The table shows 180,000 or so clones, with about 54% occurring only once. This TCR derives from a human donor with alopecia areata. The sample was CD4+ T cells sorted from blood, taken at approximately week 60, from a patient treated with tofacitinib. The chain has TRBV9 and TRBJ2-5; D unresolved. The CDR3 spells CASSPSGAETQYF. The CDR3 bases are TGTGCCAGCAGTCCCTCCGGCGCAGAGACCCAGTACTTC.